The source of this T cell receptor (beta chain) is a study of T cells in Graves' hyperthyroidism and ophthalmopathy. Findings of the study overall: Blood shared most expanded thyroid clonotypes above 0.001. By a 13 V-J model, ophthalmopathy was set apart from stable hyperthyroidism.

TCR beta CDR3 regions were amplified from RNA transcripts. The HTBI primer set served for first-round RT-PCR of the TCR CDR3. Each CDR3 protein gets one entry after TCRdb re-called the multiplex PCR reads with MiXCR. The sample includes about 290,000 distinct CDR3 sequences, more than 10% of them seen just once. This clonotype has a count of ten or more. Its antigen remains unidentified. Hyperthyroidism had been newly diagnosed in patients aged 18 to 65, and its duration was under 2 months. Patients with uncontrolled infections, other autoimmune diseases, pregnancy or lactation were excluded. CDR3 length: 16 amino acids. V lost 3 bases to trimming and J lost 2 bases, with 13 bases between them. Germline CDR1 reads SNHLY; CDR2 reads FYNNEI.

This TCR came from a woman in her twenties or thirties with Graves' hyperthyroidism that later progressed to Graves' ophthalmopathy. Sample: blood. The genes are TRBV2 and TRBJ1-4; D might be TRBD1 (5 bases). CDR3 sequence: CASSDGGNPTNEKLFF. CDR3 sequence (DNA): TGTGCCAGCAGTGATGGGGGGAATCCTACTAATGAAAAACTGTTTTTT.